A single sample is the source of the 20 T cell receptor beta chains below, sequenced in a study of T cell repertoires in cytomegalovirus infection. Their target antigens are unknown. TCRdb re-derived calls from the reads in MiXCR, one entry per CDR3 protein. The data hold under 850,000 distinct CDR3 sequences, with approximately 33% observed a single time. Here the sequenced sample was cultured PBMCs, taken from culture after CMV antigen stimulation. These receptors were taken from a human donor in good health (CMV status not recorded). Some clones in this sample may be carry-over from other donors' samples.

This clonotype showed up just a few times. The gene calls are TRBV6-1 and TRBJ1-1, with 9 bases matching TRBD1. Germline lookup yields CDR1 MNHNS and CDR2 SASEGT. V lost 2 bases and J lost 3; bases outside the gene matches: 16. The CDR3 totals 19 residues. CDR3 residues: CASSEFRNGTGPGDTEAFF. DNA of the CDR3: TGTGCCAGCAGTGAATTTCGTAATGGGACAGGGCCGGGGGACACTGAAGCTTTCTTT.

This clonotype was detected many times. The V call is TRBV12-3 or TRBV12-4, the J call TRBJ1-2; D is uncertain. The V gene lost 6 bases and the J gene lost 4 bases, with 6 bases spanning the gap. CDR3 length equals 11 residues. The chain's CDR3 is CASSLTYGYTF. The DNA of the CDR3 is TGTGCCAGCAGCCTTACCTATGGCTACACCTTC.

This sequence joins TRBV7-6 and TRBJ1-2; 8 bases line up with TRBD1. Per germline, CDR1 SGHVS and CDR2 FNYEAQ. The CDR3 consists of 15 residues. Trimming took 1 base from V and 4 from J; bases not matched to a gene: 5. The CDR3 DNA sequence: TGTGCCAGCAGCTTAGAATCAGGGGGCTCCTATGGCTACACCTTC. Translated: CASSLESGGSYGYTF. Variable domain in full (rest from reference TRBV7-6 and TRBJ1-2): GAGVSQSPRYKVTKRGQDVALRCDPISGHVSLYWYRQALGQGPEFLTYFNYEAQQDKSGLPNDRFSAERPEGSISTLTIQRTEQRDSAMYRCASSLESGGSYGYTFGSGTRLTVV.

The chain links TRBV7-9 to TRBJ1-3, with D unclear. V gave up 2 bases and J gave up 2 bases, with 7 bases separating them. Germline V lookup: CDR1 SEHNR, CDR2 FQNEAQ (reference sequence). The CDR3 sequence is 14 residues long. CDR3 nucleotide sequence: TGTGCCAGCAGCTTACGCGCAACTGGAAACACCATATATTTT. It yields the protein CASSLRATGNTIYF.

This clonotype was found a few times. The chain uses TRBV7-9 and TRBJ2-2; 8 bases align to TRBD1. Germline assignment: CDR1 SEHNR and CDR2 FQNEAQ (reference sequence). The CDR3 totals 18 residues. V was clipped by 3 bases and J by 6 bases; unmatched bases: 15. The CDR3 sequence: CASSFTSRTGSGPGELFF. CDR3 nucleotides: TGTGCCAGCAGCTTTACATCCCGGACAGGGTCGGGACCCGGGGAGCTGTTTTTT.

The V gene is TRBV12-3 or TRBV12-4, the J gene TRBJ1-4, with D hard to call. V lost 6 bases to trimming and J lost 7 bases, with 9 bases between them. The CDR3 sequence is 12 residues long. CDR3 nucleotide sequence: TGTGCCAGCAGGGGGAGAGCTGAAAAACTGTTTTTT. Its protein product is CASRGRAEKLFF.

The chain carries TRBV30 and TRBJ1-1, with 11 bases matching TRBD1. CDR1 GTSNPN and CDR2 SVGIG come from the germline V gene (reference sequence). CDR3 length: 17 amino acids. V was clipped by 3 bases and J by 6 bases; unmatched bases: 15. The CDR3, as DNA: TGTGCCTGGAGATTTCGGTGGGACAGGGGGAATAACGCTGAAGCTTTCTTT. Its protein is CAWRFRWDRGNNAEAFF.

Only a few counts were recorded for this clonotype. This chain uses TRBV2 with TRBJ2-3; D might be TRBD2 (5 bases). The V gene lost 5 bases and the J gene lost 1 base, with 13 bases spanning the gap. This CDR3 region has 15 residues. Germline CDR1 and CDR2: SNHLY and FYNNEI. The CDR3 DNA follows: TGTGCCAGCAGTTACGAGGGCCCTGGCACAGATACGCAGTATTTT. Amino acids: CASSYEGPGTDTQYF.

The sample holds a few counts of this clonotype. This sequence joins TRBV7-9 and TRBJ1-2; D not certain. V was cut by 4 bases and J by 2 bases, with 11 bases left in between. From germline, CDR1 is SEHNR and CDR2 FQNEAQ (reference sequence). The CDR3 contains 14 residues. CDR3 nucleotide sequence: TGTGCCAGCAGCTCCGAAACTTGGAACTATGGCTACACCTTC. It specifies CASSSETWNYGYTF. The whole variable domain, remainder taken from reference TRBV7-9 and TRBJ1-2, is DTGVSQNPRHKITKRGQNVTFRCDPISEHNRLYWYRQTLGQGPEFLTYFQNEAQLEKSRLLSDRFSAERPKGSFSTLEIQRTEQGDSAMYLCASSSETWNYGYTFGSGTRLTVV.

There are many counts of this clonotype. The rearrangement joins TRBV7-2 to TRBJ2-1; TRBD2 matches 14 bases. Germline V gene lookup returns CDR1 SGHTA and CDR2 FQGNSA. CDR3 length: 15 residues. V gave up 5 bases and J gave up 13 bases; unmatched junction bases: 10. The CDR3 DNA is TGTGCCAGCAGCCCACCCGGACTAGCGGGGGGAGGTCAGTTCTTC. It translates to CASSPPGLAGGGQFF.

The genes are TRBV5-6 and TRBJ1-2; D uncertain. V lost 3 bases to trimming and J lost 8 bases, with 17 bases between them. This CDR3 is built from 14 residues. Germline loops: CDR1 SGHDT, CDR2 YYEEEE. CDR3 DNA: TGTGCCAGCAGCTCCAAGACACCCCTGAGGGGCTACACCTTC. Translated, it gives CASSSKTPLRGYTF.

A few counts support this clonotype. This chain connects TRBV28 to TRBJ2-4; TRBD2 might be the D (7 bases). Germline V lookup: CDR1 MDHEN, CDR2 SYDVKM. The CDR3 is made up of 17 amino acids. The V gene lost 3 bases and the J gene lost 1 base, with 16 bases spanning the gap. The CDR3 loop reads CASSLWGGGGAKNIQYF. The CDR3 nucleotides read TGTGCCAGCAGTTTGTGGGGGGGAGGGGGGGCCAAAAACATTCAGTACTTC. Complete variable domain (other parts from reference TRBV28 and TRBJ2-4): DVKVTQSSRYLVKRTGEKVFLECVQDMDHENMFWYRQDPGLGLRLIYFSYDVKMKEKGDIPEGYSVSREKKERFSLILESASTNQTSMYLCASSLWGGGGAKNIQYFGAGTRLSVL.

This rearrangement joins TRBV29-1 to TRBJ1-1; D call uncertain. CDR1 and CDR2 (germline): SQVTM, ANQGSEA. The CDR3 spans 10 residues. V was trimmed by 6 bases and J by 7 bases, leaving 9 bases between them. CDR3 bases: TGCAGCGTGGGTAGATTTGAAGCTTTCTTT. Translating it yields CSVGRFEAFF. The complete variable domain, with remaining parts taken from reference TRBV29-1 and TRBJ1-1, reads SAVISQKPSRDICQRGTSLTIQCQVDSQVTMMFWYRQQPGQSLTLIATANQGSEATYESGFVIDKFPISRPNLTFSTLTVSNMSPEDSSIYLCSVGRFEAFFGQGTRLTVV.

This clonotype was observed a few times. The CDR3 region is CAISDFNSPLHF. CDR3 coding DNA: TGTGCCATCAGTGATTTTAATTCACCCCTCCACTTT. V usage is TRBV10-3 and J usage is TRBJ1-6; D unclear. Germline-derived CDR1 and CDR2 are ENHRY and SYGVKD. Trimming stripped 3 bases from V and 6 bases from J, with 3 bases between. The CDR3 consists of 12 residues.

This clonotype was seen many times. The chain combines TRBV7-2 with TRBJ1-2; D perhaps matches TRBD1 (5 bases). Germline loops: CDR1 SGHTA, CDR2 FQGNSA. The CDR3 sequence is 15 residues long. The germline V and J ends were trimmed by 4 bases and 3 bases, with 15 bases remaining between them. CDR3 loop: CASSSSGSGYYGYTF. For the CDR3, the DNA is TGTGCCAGCAGCTCATCGGGTTCAGGGTACTATGGCTACACCTTC.

This clonotype was seen more than once but under ten times. The rearrangement uses TRBV6-1 and TRBJ2-2; 7 positions agree with TRBD1. CDR1 MNHNS and CDR2 SASEGT come from the germline V gene. Trimming took 1 base from V and 2 from J; bases not matched to a gene: 4. CDR3 size: 16 residues. This chain's CDR3 is CASSEVGTVNTGELFF. The CDR3 region has the DNA TGTGCCAGCAGTGAAGTTGGGACAGTAAACACCGGGGAGCTGTTTTTT.

In its sample, this clonotype was seen once. The chain joins TRBV6-2 or TRBV6-3 to TRBJ2-7; tentatively, D is TRBD2 (6 bases). This CDR3 comprises 13 residues. The germline V gene encodes CDR1 MNHEY and CDR2 SVGEGT. The germline V and J ends were trimmed by 6 bases and 7 bases, with 16 bases remaining between them. The CDR3 DNA is TGTGCCAGCAGCGCTTGGGGGGTCTGGGAGCAGTACTTC. It is translated as CASSAWGVWEQYF.

The chain is built from TRBV6-1 and TRBJ1-2; D uncertain. Germline values: CDR1 MNHNS, CDR2 SASEGT. There are 14 residues in the CDR3. V was pared by 7 bases and J by 7 bases, with 19 bases between. CDR3 coding DNA: TGTGCCAGCACCACGGTGAGCGCGTCGGGTGGCTACACCTTC. Its protein product is CASTTVSASGGYTF.

This chain links TRBV25-1 with TRBJ2-1; 14 nucleotides line up with TRBD2. Looked up from germline, CDR1 is MGHDK and CDR2 is SYGVNS. After removal of 1 base from V and 3 bases from J, the junction contained 8 bases not matched to a gene. This CDR3 region has 19 residues. As DNA, the CDR3 is TGTGCCAGCAGTGAATCCAGGACTAGCGGGAGGCAAGTCTACAATGAGCAGTTCTTC. Translation gives CASSESRTSGRQVYNEQFF.

The chain carries TRBV28 and TRBJ2-3, with 11 bases lining up with TRBD2. This CDR3 spans 19 amino acids. Unmatched junction bases numbered 13, after V lost 5 bases and J lost 0 bases. Germline-derived CDR1 and CDR2 are MDHEN and SYDVKM. The CDR3 DNA reads TGTGCCAGCAGTAATAGCGGGAGGGTGGGGTATACTAGCACAGATACGCAGTATTTT. Translating it yields CASSNSGRVGYTSTDTQYF.